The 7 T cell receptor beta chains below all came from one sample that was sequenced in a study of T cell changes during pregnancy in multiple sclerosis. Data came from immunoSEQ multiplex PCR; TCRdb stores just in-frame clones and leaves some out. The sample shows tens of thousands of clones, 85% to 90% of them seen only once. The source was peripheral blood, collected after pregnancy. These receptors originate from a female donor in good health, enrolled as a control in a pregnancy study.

Written as DNA, the CDR3 is TGTGCCAGCAGTTCGTGGACAGGGTCGCGGAATGAGCAGTTCTTC. Its protein product is CASSSWTGSRNEQFF. The chain is built from TRBV28 and TRBJ2-1; 8 bases map to TRBD1. CDR3 length: 15 amino acids. The germline CDR1 and CDR2 sequences are MDHEN and SYDVKM. Trimming cost V 4 bases and J 7 bases; bases outside gene matches: 9.

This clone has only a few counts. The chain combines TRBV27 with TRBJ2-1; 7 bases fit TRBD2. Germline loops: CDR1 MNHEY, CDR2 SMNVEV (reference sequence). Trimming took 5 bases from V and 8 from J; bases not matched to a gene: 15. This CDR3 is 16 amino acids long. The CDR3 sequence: CASSPTRQFGRDEQFF. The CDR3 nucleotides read TGTGCCAGCAGTCCCACCCGGCAGTTTGGGAGGGATGAGCAGTTCTTC.

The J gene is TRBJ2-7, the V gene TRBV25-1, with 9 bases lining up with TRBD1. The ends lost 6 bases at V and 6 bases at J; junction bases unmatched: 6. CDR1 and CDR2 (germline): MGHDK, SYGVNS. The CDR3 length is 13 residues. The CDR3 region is CASRAGTGFEQYF. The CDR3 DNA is TGTGCCAGCAGGGCCGGGACAGGGTTCGAGCAGTACTTC.

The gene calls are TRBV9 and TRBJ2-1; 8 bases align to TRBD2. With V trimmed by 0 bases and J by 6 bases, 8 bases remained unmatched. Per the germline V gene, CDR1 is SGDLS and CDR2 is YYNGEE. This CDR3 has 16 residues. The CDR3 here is CASSVGNGGAVNEQFF. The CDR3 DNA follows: TGTGCCAGCAGCGTAGGAAACGGGGGGGCCGTCAATGAGCAGTTCTTC.

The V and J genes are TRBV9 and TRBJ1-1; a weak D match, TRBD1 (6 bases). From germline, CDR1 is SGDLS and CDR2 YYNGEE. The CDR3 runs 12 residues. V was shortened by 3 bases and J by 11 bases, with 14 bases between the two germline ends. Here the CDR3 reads CASSGGRSGAFF. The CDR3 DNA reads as TGTGCCAGCAGCGGGGGGCGCTCCGGGGCTTTCTTT.

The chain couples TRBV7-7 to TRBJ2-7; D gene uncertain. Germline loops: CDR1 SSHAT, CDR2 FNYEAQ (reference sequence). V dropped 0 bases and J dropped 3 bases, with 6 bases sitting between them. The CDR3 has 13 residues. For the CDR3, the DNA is TGTGCCAGCAGCTTAGCGTTAGACTACGAGCAGTACTTC. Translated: CASSLALDYEQYF.

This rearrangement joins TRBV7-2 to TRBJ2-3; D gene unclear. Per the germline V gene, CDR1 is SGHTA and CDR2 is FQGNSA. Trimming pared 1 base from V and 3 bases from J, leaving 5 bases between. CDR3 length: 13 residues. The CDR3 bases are TGTGCCAGCAGCTTAGTAGATACAGATACGCAGTATTTT. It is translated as CASSLVDTDTQYF.